This is a list of T cell receptor beta chains from one sample in a study of shared clonotypes between healthy human individuals. Here immunoSEQ multiplex PCR was the method, and the copy in TCRdb shows in-frame clones only, minus some. The sample has 190,000 or so clones; approximately 62% are singletons. Sample: memory CD4+ T cells sorted from blood. The receptors were sampled from a man younger than 40 in good health. The CDR3 runs from the conserved cysteine through the conserved F or W. D genes are given only for firm matches. Size tells how often a clone was seen (once, few, many) or the class of an expanded clone, and some rows leave it out.

abundance,v_gene,d_gene,j_gene,CDR3aa,CDR3nt
many,TRBV6-5,TRBD1,TRBJ1-2,CASSSPDRGARGYTF,TGTGCCAGCAGTTCCCCCGACAGGGGCGCTCGTGGCTACACCTTC
NA,TRBV6-5,NA,TRBJ2-5,CASSYSSAGSGETQYF,TGTGCCAGCAGTTACTCTTCTGCGGGATCGGGGGAGACCCAGTACTTC
NA,TRBV7-2,NA,TRBJ2-5,CASSLGALRETQYF,TGTGCCAGCAGCTTAGGGGCCCTCCGGGAGACCCAGTACTTC
NA,TRBV5-1,NA,TRBJ2-1,CASSLEGQSSYNEQFF,TGCGCCAGCAGCTTGGAGGGCCAGAGCTCCTACAATGAGCAGTTCTTC
NA,TRBV14,TRBD2,TRBJ2-1,CASSQDFFERGYNEQFF,TGTGCCAGCAGCCAAGATTTCTTTGAGCGGGGGTACAATGAGCAGTTCTTC
many,TRBV14,NA,TRBJ2-2,CASSQVRDTGELFF,TGTGCCAGCAGCCAAGTGAGGGACACCGGGGAGCTGTTTTTT
few,TRBV30,NA,TRBJ1-2,CAWTGDLVGYTF,TGTGCCTGGACAGGGGATCTGGTAGGCTACACCTTC
once,TRBV10-1,TRBD2,TRBJ2-1,CASIKQREGLRYNEQFF,TGCGCCAGCATCAAACAGCGGGAGGGCCTAAGGTACAATGAGCAGTTCTTC
NA,TRBV7-2,TRBD1,TRBJ2-5,CASSLVGTGGWETQYF,TGTGCCAGCAGCTTAGTCGGGACAGGGGGGTGGGAGACCCAGTACTTC
NA,TRBV10-1,TRBD1,TRBJ2-3,CASSGGGQGIRYF,TGCGCCAGCAGTGGGGGCGGACAGGGAATAAGATATTTT
NA,TRBV25-1,TRBD1,TRBJ1-5,CASSDVGQGSGNQPQHF,TGTGCCAGCAGTGATGTGGGACAGGGTTCGGGCAATCAGCCCCAGCATTTT
NA,TRBV15,TRBD2,TRBJ2-1,CATSRSGRYNEQFF,TGTGCCACCAGCCGTAGCGGGAGATACAATGAGCAGTTCTTC
NA,TRBV18,NA,TRBJ2-2,CASSPATNTGELFF,TGTGCCAGCTCACCGGCCACGAACACCGGGGAGCTGTTTTTT
few,TRBV28,NA,TRBJ1-2,CASRLQDELRYGYTF,TGTGCCAGCAGACTACAGGACGAGCTGCGCTATGGCTACACCTTC
few,TRBV30,TRBD2,TRBJ2-2,CAWKSKRESTGELFF,TGTGCCTGGAAATCAAAGCGGGAGTCCACCGGGGAGCTGTTTTTT
few,TRBV6-5,NA,TRBJ1-5,CASSYSSSLNQPQHF,TGTGCCAGCAGTTACTCGAGCAGCCTAAATCAGCCCCAGCATTTT
few,TRBV5-1,TRBD1,TRBJ1-2,CASSLDGRTGGYGYTF,TGCGCCAGCAGCTTGGATGGACGGACAGGGGGCTATGGCTACACCTTC
NA,TRBV27,TRBD2,TRBJ2-1,CASSSYSGAYNEQFF,TGTGCCAGCAGTTCGTATAGCGGGGCCTACAATGAGCAGTTCTTC
NA,TRBV18,NA,TRBJ1-4,CASSRRTPATNEKLFF,TGTGCCAGCTCACGGAGGACCCCCGCAACTAATGAAAAACTGTTTTTT
NA,TRBV5-4,TRBD1,TRBJ2-7,CASSLTGGRYEQYF,TGTGCCAGCAGCTTGACAGGGGGCCGCTACGAGCAGTACTTC
few,TRBV2,TRBD2,TRBJ2-1,CATSESYSGGRQFF,TGTGCCACCTCAGAATCTTATAGCGGGGGTCGGCAGTTCTTC
once,TRBV27,NA,TRBJ1-4,CASTRLGIEKLFF,TGTGCCAGCACCCGTTTGGGTATTGAAAAACTGTTTTTT
NA,TRBV7-9,NA,TRBJ1-1,CASSEMEWGTEAFF,TGTGCCAGCAGCGAGATGGAGTGGGGCACTGAAGCTTTCTTT
NA,TRBV20-1,TRBD1,TRBJ1-1,CSATGTGPVFF,TGCAGTGCCACCGGGACAGGGCCCGTTTTCTTT
NA,TRBV28,NA,TRBJ1-5,CASRIKGANQPQHF,TGTGCCAGCAGGATCAAAGGGGCCAATCAGCCCCAGCATTTT
NA,TRBV6-4,NA,TRBJ1-1,CASSDTSRGTEAFF,TGTGCCAGCAGTGACACAAGCCGAGGCACTGAAGCTTTCTTT
once,TRBV6-5,NA,TRBJ1-4,CASSFSGYEKLFF,TGTGCCAGCAGTTTTTCAGGGTACGAAAAACTGTTTTTT
NA,TRBV5-5,TRBD2,TRBJ2-1,CASSRGLAGVGNEQFF,TGTGCCAGCAGCCGGGGCCTAGCGGGAGTGGGGAATGAGCAGTTCTTC
NA,TRBV11-2,NA,TRBJ2-7,CASSLDSAAYEQYF,TGTGCCAGCAGCTTAGATAGCGCGGCCTACGAGCAGTACTTC
few,TRBV28,NA,TRBJ2-3,CASRPWGSTDTQYF,TGTGCCAGCAGGCCGTGGGGGAGCACAGATACGCAGTATTTT
NA,TRBV11-2,NA,TRBJ1-1,CASSLDMTAYEAFF,TGTGCCAGCAGCTTAGATATGACAGCCTATGAAGCTTTCTTT
NA,TRBV9,TRBD2,TRBJ2-6,CASSVGAGAGANVLTF,TGTGCCAGCAGCGTAGGAGCGGGAGCTGGGGCCAACGTCCTGACTTTC
NA,TRBV7-8,NA,TRBJ1-4,CASSLQGTSNEKLFF,TGTGCCAGCAGCCTCCAGGGGACGTCTAATGAAAAACTGTTTTTT
few,TRBV13,TRBD1,TRBJ1-1,CASSLNRGLAFF,TGTGCCAGCAGCTTGAACAGGGGGCTGGCTTTCTTT
NA,TRBV5-1,TRBD2,TRBJ2-3,CASSLERAGGIDTQYF,TGCGCCAGCAGCTTGGAGCGAGCGGGAGGAATAGATACGCAGTATTTT
NA,TRBV6-4,NA,TRBJ2-1,CASSALATNEQFF,TGTGCCAGCAGTGCTTTAGCTACGAATGAGCAGTTCTTC
NA,TRBV14,TRBD2,TRBJ2-1,CASSRLAGGFNEQFF,TGTGCCAGCAGCCGACTAGCGGGAGGTTTCAATGAGCAGTTCTTC
few,TRBV14,TRBD1,TRBJ2-4,CASSKKPRSTGSDDIQYF,TGTGCCAGCAGCAAAAAGCCACGCTCGACAGGGAGTGACGACATTCAGTACTTC
NA,TRBV4-3,NA,TRBJ2-5,CASSQDLGQETQYF,TGCGCCAGCAGCCAAGATTTGGGCCAAGAGACCCAGTACTTC
few,TRBV6-1,NA,TRBJ1-1,CASRDLTGTNTEAFF,TGTGCCAGCAGGGACCTGACAGGAACGAACACTGAAGCTTTCTTT
NA,TRBV10-2,TRBD2,TRBJ2-2,CASSPTSGNTGELFF,TGCGCCAGCAGTCCGACTAGCGGTAACACCGGGGAGCTGTTTTTT
NA,TRBV7-9,NA,TRBJ2-5,CASSLARDNEGTQYF,TGTGCCAGCAGCTTAGCACGGGACAACGAAGGGACCCAGTACTTC
NA,TRBV30,NA,TRBJ2-7,CAWDRDSYEQYF,TGTGCCTGGGACAGAGATTCCTACGAGCAGTACTTC